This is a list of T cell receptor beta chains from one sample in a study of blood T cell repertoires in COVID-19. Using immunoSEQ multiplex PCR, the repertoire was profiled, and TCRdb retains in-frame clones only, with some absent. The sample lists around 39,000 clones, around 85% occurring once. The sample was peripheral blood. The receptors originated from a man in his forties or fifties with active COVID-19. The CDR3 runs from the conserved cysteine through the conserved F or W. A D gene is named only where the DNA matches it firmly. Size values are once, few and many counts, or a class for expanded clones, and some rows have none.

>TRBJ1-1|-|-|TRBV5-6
TGTGCCAGCAGCTTGACAGGGATAAACACTGAAGCTTTCTTT
CASSLTGINTEAFF
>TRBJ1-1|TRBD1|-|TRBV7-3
TGTGCCAGCAGCTTTGTTGGACAGGGGTCTGAAGCTTTCTTT
CASSFVGQGSEAFF
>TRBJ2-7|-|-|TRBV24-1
TGTGCCACCAGTGTAGAGGCCGGCGAGCAGTACTTC
CATSVEAGEQYF
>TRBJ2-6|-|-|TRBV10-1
TGCGCCAGCAGTGCATCTGGGGCCAACGTCCTGACTTTC
CASSASGANVLTF
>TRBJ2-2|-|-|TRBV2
TGTGCCAGCATATCGGACTGGAACACCGGGGAGCTGTTTTTT
CASISDWNTGELFF
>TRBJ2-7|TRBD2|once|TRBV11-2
TGTGCCAGCAGCTTAATGGCGGGAGGGCATCTCAGGCAGCAGTACTTC
CASSLMAGGHLRQQYF
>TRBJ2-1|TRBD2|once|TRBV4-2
TGTGCCAGCAGCCAAGAAACGCTAGCGGGGTCCTACAATGAGCAGTTCTTC
CASSQETLAGSYNEQFF
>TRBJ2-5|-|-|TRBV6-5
TGTGCCAGCAGCCCCCGGACTGTCCAAGAGACCCAGTACTTC
CASSPRTVQETQYF
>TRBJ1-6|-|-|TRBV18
TGTGCCAGCTCACCACCTGTCGGACAGAGACTCCACTTT
CASSPPVGQRLHF
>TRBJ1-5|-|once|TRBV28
TGTGCCATCTCCCTGGGCACTTATAGCAATCAGCCCCAGCATTTT
CAISLGTYSNQPQHF
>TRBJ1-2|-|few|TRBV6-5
TGTGCCAGCAGTTACGTCAGGGTAATAAGTGGGAATGGCTACACCTTC
CASSYVRVISGNGYTF
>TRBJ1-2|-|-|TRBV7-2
TGTGCCAGCAGCTCCCTCGGGATCTATGGCTACACCTTC
CASSSLGIYGYTF
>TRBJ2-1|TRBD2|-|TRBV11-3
TGTGCCAGCAGCTTAGGGGCGGGAGGGCGGTATGAGCAGTTCTTC
CASSLGAGGRYEQFF
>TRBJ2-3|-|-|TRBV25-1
TGTGCCAGCAGTAGCACCGGGTCCTACACAGATACGCAGTATTTT
CASSSTGSYTDTQYF
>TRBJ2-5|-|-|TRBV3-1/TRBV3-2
TGTGCCAGCAGCCACCTCCCGGGTAGCGGTAGTGGCTCAGAGACCCAGTACTTC
CASSHLPGSGSGSETQYF
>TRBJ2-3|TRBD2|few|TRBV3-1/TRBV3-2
TGTGCCAGCAGCCAAGGTATTAGCGGGAGAAGGCAAGATACGCAGTATTTT
CASSQGISGRRQDTQYF
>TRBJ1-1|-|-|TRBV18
TGTGCCAGCTCCAGAGGCGGGCTTGAAGCTTTCTTT
CASSRGGLEAFF
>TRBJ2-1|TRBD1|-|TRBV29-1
TGCAGCGTTTCCCCACAGGGGCCCTACAATGAGCAGTTCTTC
CSVSPQGPYNEQFF
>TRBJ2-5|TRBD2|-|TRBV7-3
TGTGCCAGCAGCCGACTAGCGGGAGGAGAAGGGGAGACCCAGTACTTC
CASSRLAGGEGETQYF
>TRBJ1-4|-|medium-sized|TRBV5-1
TGCGCCAGCAGCTTCGGCGGGGGTGAAGAAAAACTGTTTTTT
CASSFGGGEEKLFF
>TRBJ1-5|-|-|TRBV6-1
TGTGCCAGCAGTGAAGGGGGTATTCGGGGGAATCAGCCCCAGCATTTT
CASSEGGIRGNQPQHF
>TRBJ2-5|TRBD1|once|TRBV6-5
TGTGCCAGCAGCCGGACCGACAGGGTCCAAGAGACCCAGTACTTC
CASSRTDRVQETQYF
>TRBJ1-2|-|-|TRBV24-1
TGTGCCACCAGTGATGCGCAGGGAATTAACTATGGCTACACCTTC
CATSDAQGINYGYTF
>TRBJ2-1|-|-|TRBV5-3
TGTGCCAGAACCTTACCGGGATACAATGAGCAGTTCTTC
CARTLPGYNEQFF
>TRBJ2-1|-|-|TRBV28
TGTGCCAGCAGTTTCATGGACAGAGGAACCTACAATGAGCAGTTCTTC
CASSFMDRGTYNEQFF
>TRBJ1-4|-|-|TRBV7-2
TGTGCCAGCGGGGGGGGTCGGTTTAGTGAAAAACTGTTTTTT
CASGGGRFSEKLFF
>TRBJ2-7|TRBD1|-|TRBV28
TGTGCCAGCACAGGACAGGCTCCCTCCTACGAGCAGTACTTC
CASTGQAPSYEQYF
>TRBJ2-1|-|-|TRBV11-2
TGTGCCAGCAGCTTAGGGGCCCCTAATGAGCAGTTCTTC
CASSLGAPNEQFF
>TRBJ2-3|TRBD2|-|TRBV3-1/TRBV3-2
TGTGCCAGCAGCCAAGCGGGAGGAACAGATACGCAGTATTTT
CASSQAGGTDTQYF
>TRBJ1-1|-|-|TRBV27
TGTGCCAGCAGTGCGGTCAGAACAACTGAAGCTTTCTTT
CASSAVRTTEAFF
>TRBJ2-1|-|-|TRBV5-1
TGCGCCAGCACTAATTCTAGGGCGGGTAGGTCATACAATGAGCAGTTCTTC
CASTNSRAGRSYNEQFF
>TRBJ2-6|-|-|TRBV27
TGTGCCAGCAGCATTACGGGGGTTGAGGTCGGGGCCAACGTCCTGACTTTC
CASSITGVEVGANVLTF
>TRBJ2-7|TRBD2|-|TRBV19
TGTGCCAGTAGTTCCCCGGGAGGCCCGGGCGAGCAGTACTTC
CASSSPGGPGEQYF
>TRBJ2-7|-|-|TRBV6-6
TGTGCCAGCAACTCAGCGGGCCCCTCCTACGAGCAGTACTTC
CASNSAGPSYEQYF
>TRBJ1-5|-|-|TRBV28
TGTGCCAGCAGTTTGGACCCTAGAGGGTTCAATCAGCCCCAGCATTTT
CASSLDPRGFNQPQHF
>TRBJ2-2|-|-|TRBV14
TGTGCCAGCAGCCAAGAGACAGAGCTGTTTTTT
CASSQETELFF
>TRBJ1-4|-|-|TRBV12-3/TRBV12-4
TGTGCCAGCAGTCGGACGGGAAATGAAAAACTGTTTTTT
CASSRTGNEKLFF
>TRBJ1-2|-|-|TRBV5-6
TGTGCCAGCAGCTTAGTTGACTCCGCGTGGGGCTACACCTTC
CASSLVDSAWGYTF
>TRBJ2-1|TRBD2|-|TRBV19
TGTCGGCCTTGGGACAGTGAAAGCGGGAGGGACTACAATGAGCAGTTCTTC
CRPWDSESGRDYNEQFF
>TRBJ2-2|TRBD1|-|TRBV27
TGTGCCAGCAGGACCGGGACAGGGGGTGGGGAGCTGTTTTTT
CASRTGTGGGELFF
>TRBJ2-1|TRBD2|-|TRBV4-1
TGCGCCAGCAGCCAAGAAAGGTCTAGCGGGAGAACCAATGAGCAGTTCTTC
CASSQERSSGRTNEQFF
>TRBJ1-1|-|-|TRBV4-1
TGCGCCAGCATCCCCAGGAGGTCAGGGGAGAAAACTGAAGCTTTCTTT
CASIPRRSGEKTEAFF
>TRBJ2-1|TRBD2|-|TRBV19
TGTGCCAGTAGTATAGTGGCGGGAGGGGAATCCTACAATGAGCAGTTCTTC
CASSIVAGGESYNEQFF
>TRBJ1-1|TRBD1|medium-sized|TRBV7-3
TGTGCCAGCAGCCAGACAGGGGGTGTCCTGGATGAAGCTTTCTTT
CASSQTGGVLDEAFF
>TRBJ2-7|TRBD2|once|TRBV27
TGTGCCAGCAGGGGGACTAGCGGCTACGAGCAGTACTTC
CASRGTSGYEQYF
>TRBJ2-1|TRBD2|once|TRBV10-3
TGTGCCATCAGTGAGTCGCTAGCGGAGGGCCAATTAGAGCAGTTCTTC
CAISESLAEGQLEQFF
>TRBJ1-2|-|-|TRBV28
TGTGCCAGCAGTTTAGCGGGGGCCTATGGCTACACCTTC
CASSLAGAYGYTF
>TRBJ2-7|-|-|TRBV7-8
TGTGCCAGCAGCTTAGGGTTAGACTTCACCTACGAGCAGTACTTC
CASSLGLDFTYEQYF
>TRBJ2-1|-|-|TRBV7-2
TGTGCCAGCAGCTTAATCCAGGGGAATGAGCAGTTCTTC
CASSLIQGNEQFF
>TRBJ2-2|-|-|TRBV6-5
TGTGCCAGCAGTTACAAGTACAGGGATTCCGGGGAGCTGTTTTTT
CASSYKYRDSGELFF
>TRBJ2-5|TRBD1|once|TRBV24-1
TGTGCCACCAGTGACCCTCGGACAGGGGGCGGGGAGACCCAGTACTTC
CATSDPRTGGGETQYF
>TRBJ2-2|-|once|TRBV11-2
TGTGCCAGCAGCTTGAGAGCGGACGCGAACACCGGGGAGCTGTTTTTT
CASSLRADANTGELFF
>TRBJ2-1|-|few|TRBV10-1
TGCGCCAGCAGTGAGAGCGGTAGCTCCTACAATGAGCAGTTCTTC
CASSESGSSYNEQFF
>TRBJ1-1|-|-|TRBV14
TGTGCCAGCAGCCAAGATAGAGGTCCCTACCGGGAGACTGAAGCTTTCTTT
CASSQDRGPYRETEAFF
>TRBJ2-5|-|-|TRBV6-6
TGTGCCAGCAGCCAAGACAGTAGCAGGACCCAGTACTTC
CASSQDSSRTQYF
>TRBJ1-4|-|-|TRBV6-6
TGTGCCAGCAGCCTCCTCGAGAGTTTAAATGAAAAACTGTTTTTT
CASSLLESLNEKLFF
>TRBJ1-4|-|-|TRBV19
TGTGCCAGTAGGACCGGTCAGGGTACTAATGAAAAACTGTTTTTT
CASRTGQGTNEKLFF
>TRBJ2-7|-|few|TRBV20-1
TGCAGTGCTGCGGACTATTCCCCGCCTTACTTC
CSAADYSPPYF
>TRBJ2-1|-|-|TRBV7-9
TGTGCCGGCCGTGGGACAACCGGTGGTGAGCAGTTCTTC
CAGRGTTGGEQFF